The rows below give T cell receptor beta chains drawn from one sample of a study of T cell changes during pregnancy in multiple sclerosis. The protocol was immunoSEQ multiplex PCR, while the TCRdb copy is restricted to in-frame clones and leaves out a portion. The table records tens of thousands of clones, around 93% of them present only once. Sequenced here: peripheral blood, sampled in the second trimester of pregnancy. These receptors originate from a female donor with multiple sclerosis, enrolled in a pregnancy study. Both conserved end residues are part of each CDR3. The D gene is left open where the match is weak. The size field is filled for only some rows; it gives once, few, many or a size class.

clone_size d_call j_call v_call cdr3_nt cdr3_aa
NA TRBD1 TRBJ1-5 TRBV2 TGTGCCAGCAGTGAGTTGGGGGGACAGGAAGAGCATCAGCCCCAGCATTTT CASSELGGQEEHQPQHF
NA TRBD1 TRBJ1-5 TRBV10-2 TGCGCCAGCAGCAGGACAGGGGATAGCAATCAGCCCCAGCATTTT CASSRTGDSNQPQHF
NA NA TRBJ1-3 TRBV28 TGTGCCAGCAGCCGGCGGGGAAACACCATATATTTT CASSRRGNTIYF
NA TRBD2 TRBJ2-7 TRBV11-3 TGTGCCAGCAGCCCCCGCGGGGGGTACGAGCAGTACTTC CASSPRGGYEQYF
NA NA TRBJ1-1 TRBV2 TGTGCCAGCAGTTCCTACAGGGCGAACACTGAAGCTTTCTTT CASSSYRANTEAFF
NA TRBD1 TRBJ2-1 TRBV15 TGTGCCGCTAACGGGGACAGGGTATCTGGTGAGCAGTTCTTC CAANGDRVSGEQFF
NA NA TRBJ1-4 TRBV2 TGTGCCAGCACCCTAAGGGGGGGTGCAACTAATGAAAAACTGTTTTTT CASTLRGGATNEKLFF
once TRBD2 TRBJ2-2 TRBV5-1 TGCGCCAGCCTCCGGGAGGGGACCACCGCCGGGGAGCTGTTTTTT CASLREGTTAGELFF
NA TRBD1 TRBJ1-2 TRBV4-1 TGCGCCAGCAGAAGGGACAGAGCTTATGGCTACACCTTC CASRRDRAYGYTF
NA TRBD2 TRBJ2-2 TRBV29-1 TGCAGCTTTCTGACTAGCGGCGGGGAGCTGTTTTTT CSFLTSGGELFF
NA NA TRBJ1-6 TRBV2 TGTGCCAGCACTAGGGAGCGGGCGACCTCTACGAATTCACCCCTCCACTTT CASTRERATSTNSPLHF
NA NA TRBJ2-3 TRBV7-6 TGTGCCAGCAGCCCACCCCCGTGGCGGAGTAGCACAGATACGCAGTATTTT CASSPPPWRSSTDTQYF
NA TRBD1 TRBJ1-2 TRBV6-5 TGTGCCAGCAGTCAAGGACAGGGGGTCTATGGCTACACCTTC CASSQGQGVYGYTF
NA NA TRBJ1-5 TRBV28 TGTGCCAGCAGTTTATCGCAGTACAATCAGCCCCAGCATTTT CASSLSQYNQPQHF
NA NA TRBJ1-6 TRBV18 TGTGCCAGCTCACTCAAGACATCTTCCAGCTCCTATAATTCACCCCTCCACTTT CASSLKTSSSSYNSPLHF
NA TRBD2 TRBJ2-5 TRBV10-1 TGCGCCAGCAGTGATGCCAGCGGGGGGGCCCAAGAGACCCAGTACTTC CASSDASGGAQETQYF
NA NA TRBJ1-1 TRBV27 TGTGCCAGCAGTTTATCTGCAGGGAACACTGAAGCTTTCTTT CASSLSAGNTEAFF
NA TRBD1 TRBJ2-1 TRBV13 TGTGCCAGCAGCCCAGCCGGGACAGCCTATACAAGTGAGCAGTTCTTC CASSPAGTAYTSEQFF
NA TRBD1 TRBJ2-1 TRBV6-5 TGTGCCAGCAGCTACGGACAGGGTGATTGGTTCTTC CASSYGQGDWFF
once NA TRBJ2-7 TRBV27 TGTGCCAGCAGTTTACAGGGCCGGGCCTACGAGCAGTACTTC CASSLQGRAYEQYF
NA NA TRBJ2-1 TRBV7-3 TGTGCCAGCAGCTTCATAGGCGGTGAGCAGTTCTTC CASSFIGGEQFF
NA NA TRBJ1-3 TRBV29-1 TGCAGCGTTGTCGAGGGGGGGAAGGCCACCATATATTTT CSVVEGGKATIYF
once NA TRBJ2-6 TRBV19 TGTGCCACCGCGTCCAGGGCACCCTCTGGGGCCAACGTCCTGACTTTC CATASRAPSGANVLTF
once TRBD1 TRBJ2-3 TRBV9 TGTGCCAGCAACCAACAGGGGGCACTTTCAGATACGCAGTATTTT CASNQQGALSDTQYF
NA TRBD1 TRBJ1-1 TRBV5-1 TGCGCCAGCAGCACCGGACAGGGAGCTTTCTTT CASSTGQGAFF
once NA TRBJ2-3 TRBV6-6 TGTGCCAGCACCCCCCGGTCTAGCACAGATACGCAGTATTTT CASTPRSSTDTQYF
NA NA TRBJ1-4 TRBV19 TGTGCCAGTAGGGGGAGTAATGAAAAACTGTTTTTT CASRGSNEKLFF
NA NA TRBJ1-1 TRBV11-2 TGTGCCAGCAGCCCGCTCCGGGGGAAGAACACTGAAGCTTTCTTT CASSPLRGKNTEAFF
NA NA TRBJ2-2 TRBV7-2 TGTGCCAGCAGACCGGGGGGCCCCACCGGGGAGCTGTTTTTT CASRPGGPTGELFF
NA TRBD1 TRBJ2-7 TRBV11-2 TGTGCCAGCAGCACCCACAGGGGGCACGGTGGCGAGCAGTACTTC CASSTHRGHGGEQYF
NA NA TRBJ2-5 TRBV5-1 TGCGCCAGCAGCCCCACGGGGGAGACCCAGTACTTC CASSPTGETQYF
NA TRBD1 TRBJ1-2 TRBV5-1 TGCGCCAGCAGCAAGGAGGGGGCATGGGGCTACACCTTC CASSKEGAWGYTF
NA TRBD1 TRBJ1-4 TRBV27 TGTGCCAGCAGTTTATTTACAGGGGGTGAAAAACTGTTTTTT CASSLFTGGEKLFF
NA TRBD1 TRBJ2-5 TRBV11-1 TGTGCCAGCAGCTGGGGACAGGGCACGGATAATCAAGAGACCCAGTACTTC CASSWGQGTDNQETQYF
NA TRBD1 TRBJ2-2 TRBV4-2 TGTGCCAGCAGCCAAAAGGACAGGGGGCTCTGGGACACCGGGGAGCTGTTTTTT CASSQKDRGLWDTGELFF
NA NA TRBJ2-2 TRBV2 TGTGCCAGCAGGTTCCCTATCGGGGGATTTGGCGGGGAGCTGTTTTTT CASRFPIGGFGGELFF
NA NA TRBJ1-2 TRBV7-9 TGTGCCAGCAGCCCCGGAACAGGGTGGGGAGGCTACACCTTC CASSPGTGWGGYTF
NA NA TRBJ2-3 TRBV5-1 TGCGCCAGCAGCAGCCTCGGGGTGGGGCAGTATTTT CASSSLGVGQYF
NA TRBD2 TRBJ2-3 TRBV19 TGTGCCACCTTAGCGGGACCGTACCCAGATACGCAGTATTTT CATLAGPYPDTQYF
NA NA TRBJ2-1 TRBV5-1 TGCGCCAGCAGCTCCCGAGCGGACCCCTCCTACAATGAGCAGTTCTTC CASSSRADPSYNEQFF
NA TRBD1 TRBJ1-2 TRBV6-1 TGTGCCAGCAGTGACGGGACAGGAATCTATGGCTACACCTTC CASSDGTGIYGYTF
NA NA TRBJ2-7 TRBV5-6 TGTGCCAGCAGCAATGACCGACTGAGCTCCTACGAGCAGTACTTC CASSNDRLSSYEQYF
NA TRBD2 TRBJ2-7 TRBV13 TGTGCCAGCTCCTCGGGACTAGCAGTTTACGAGCAGTACTTC CASSSGLAVYEQYF
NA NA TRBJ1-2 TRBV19 TGTGCCAGTAGTATTGGTTCAGCTAACTATGGCTACACCTTC CASSIGSANYGYTF
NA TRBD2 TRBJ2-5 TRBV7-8 TGTGCCAGCAGCACTACCCGACTAGCGGGGACATCCTCAGAGACCCAGTACTTC CASSTTRLAGTSSETQYF
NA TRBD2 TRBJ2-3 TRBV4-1 TGCGCCAGCAGCACTAGCGGGGGGGCTATTCCTACAGATACGCAGTATTTT CASSTSGGAIPTDTQYF
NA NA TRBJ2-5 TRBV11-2 TGTGCCAGCAGCTCAGGGGCAGGGTATGTTTCGCGGGAGACCCAGTACTTC CASSSGAGYVSRETQYF
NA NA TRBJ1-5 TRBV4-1 TGCGCCAGCAGCCAACCCGGAGGGACCCAGCATTTT CASSQPGGTQHF
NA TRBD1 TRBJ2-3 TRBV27 TGTGCCAGCAGTACCCTACCCGGGACAGGATTGGATACGCAGTATTTT CASSTLPGTGLDTQYF
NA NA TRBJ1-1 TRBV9 TGTGCCAGCAGCGTAGGCCCGGGGCAGGGGATGGGGAACACTGAAGCTTTCTTT CASSVGPGQGMGNTEAFF
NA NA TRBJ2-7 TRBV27 TGTGCCAGCAGTTTAACTCTACAGGGACGGAGCTCCTACGAGCAGTACTTC CASSLTLQGRSSYEQYF
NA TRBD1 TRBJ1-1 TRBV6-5 TGTGCCAGCACCCATCTCAGGGGGCGGAACACTGAAGCTTTCTTT CASTHLRGRNTEAFF
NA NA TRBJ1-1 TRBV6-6 TGTGCCAGCAGCCCCGGGGTGAACACTGAAGCTTTCTTT CASSPGVNTEAFF
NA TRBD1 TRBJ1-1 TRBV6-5 TGTGCCAGCAGTTCAACAGGGGTGAGGACTGAAGCTTTCTTT CASSSTGVRTEAFF
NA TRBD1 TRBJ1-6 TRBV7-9 TGTGCCAGCAGCGCGACAGGGGACAATTCACCCCTCCACTTT CASSATGDNSPLHF
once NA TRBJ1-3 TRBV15 TGTGCCACCAGCAGAGTTGGAGGAAGAACTGGAAACACCATATATTTT CATSRVGGRTGNTIYF